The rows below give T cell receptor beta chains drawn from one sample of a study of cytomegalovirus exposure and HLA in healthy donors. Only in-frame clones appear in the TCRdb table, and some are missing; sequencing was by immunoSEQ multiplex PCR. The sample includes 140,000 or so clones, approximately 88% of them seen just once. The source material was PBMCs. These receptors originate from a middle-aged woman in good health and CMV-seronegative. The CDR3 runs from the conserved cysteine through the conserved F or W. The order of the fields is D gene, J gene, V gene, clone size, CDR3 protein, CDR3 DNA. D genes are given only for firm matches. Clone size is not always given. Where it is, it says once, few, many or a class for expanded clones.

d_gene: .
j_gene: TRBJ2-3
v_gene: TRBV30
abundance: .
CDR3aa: CAWSPGLSRTDTQYF
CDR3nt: TGTGCCTGGAGTCCAGGACTATCCCGCACAGATACGCAGTATTTT

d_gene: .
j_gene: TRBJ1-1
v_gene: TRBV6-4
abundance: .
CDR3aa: CASRKEGQGTEAFF
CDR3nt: TGTGCCAGCCGCAAAGAGGGGCAGGGGACTGAAGCTTTCTTT

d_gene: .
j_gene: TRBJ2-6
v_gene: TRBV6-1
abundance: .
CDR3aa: CASSEAGGANVLTF
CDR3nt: TGTGCCAGCAGTGAAGCCGGGGGGGCCAACGTCCTGACTTTC

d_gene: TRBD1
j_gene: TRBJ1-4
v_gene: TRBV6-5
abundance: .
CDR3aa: CASSGTQGWREKLFF
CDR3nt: TGTGCCAGCAGTGGAACACAGGGGTGGAGGGAAAAACTGTTTTTT

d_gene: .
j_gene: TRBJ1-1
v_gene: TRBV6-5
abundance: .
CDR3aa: CASSYSAGVSTEAFF
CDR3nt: TGTGCCAGCAGTTACTCGGCAGGGGTAAGCACTGAAGCTTTCTTT

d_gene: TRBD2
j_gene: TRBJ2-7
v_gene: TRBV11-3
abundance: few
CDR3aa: CASSPRWKRGIYEQYF
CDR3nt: TGTGCCAGCAGCCCCCGGTGGAAGCGGGGGATCTACGAGCAGTACTTC

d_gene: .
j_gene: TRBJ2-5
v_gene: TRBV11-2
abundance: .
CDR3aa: CASSLGTDQETQYF
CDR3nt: TGTGCCAGCAGCTTAGGGACAGATCAAGAGACCCAGTACTTC

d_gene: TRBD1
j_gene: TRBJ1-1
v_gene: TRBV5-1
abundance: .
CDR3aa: CASSFEGQGTEAFF
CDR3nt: TGCGCCAGCAGCTTTGAGGGACAGGGGACTGAAGCTTTCTTT

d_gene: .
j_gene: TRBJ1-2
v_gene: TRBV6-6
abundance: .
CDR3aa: CASSYGQSSIGYTF
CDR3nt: TGTGCCAGCAGTTATGGGCAGAGTTCTATTGGCTACACCTTC

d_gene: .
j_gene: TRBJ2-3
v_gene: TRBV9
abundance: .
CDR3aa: CASSEGSSDTQYF
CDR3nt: TGTGCCAGCAGCGAGGGGTCCTCAGATACGCAGTATTTT

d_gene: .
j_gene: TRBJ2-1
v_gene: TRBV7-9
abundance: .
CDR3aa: CASSSTGTAQFF
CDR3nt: TGTGCCAGCAGCTCAACCGGGACTGCACAGTTCTTC